The 24 T cell receptor beta chains below were found in one sample sequenced in a study of blood T cell repertoires in COVID-19. Produced via immunoSEQ multiplex PCR; TCRdb's table is partial and in-frame only. Of more than 100,000 clones in the sample, about 89% were seen once. The sample taken for sequencing was peripheral blood. These receptor sequences come from a man aged 50 to 59 with active or convalescent COVID-19.

This clone showed up just once. V gene TRBV29-1 combines with J gene TRBJ2-1, with 7 bases identical to TRBD2. Germline values: CDR1 SQVTM, CDR2 ANQGSEA. The CDR3 has 16 residues. Trimming removed 6 bases from V and 6 bases from J; junction bases left unmatched: 17. CDR3 amino acids: CSVPAQPTTGGNEQFF. Written as DNA, the CDR3 is TGCAGCGTCCCGGCACAGCCTACCACGGGGGGCAATGAGCAGTTCTTC.

V is TRBV7-2 and J is TRBJ2-5; 12 positions match TRBD2. Trimming at V came to 5 bases and at J to 5 bases, leaving 3 bases not matched to a gene. Germline CDR1 is SGHTA and CDR2 is FQGNSA. CDR3 length equals 14 residues. CDR3 sequence: CASSPTSGSETQYF. As DNA, the CDR3 is TGTGCCAGCAGCCCGACTAGCGGGAGTGAGACCCAGTACTTC.

The rearrangement joins TRBV29-1 to TRBJ1-1, with 9 bases matching TRBD1. The length of the CDR3 is 16 residues. The germline V gene has CDR1 SQVTM and CDR2 ANQGSEA. J gave up 5 bases and V 0 bases, and 10 bases lay outside the gene matches. The DNA of the CDR3 is TGCAGCGTTGAAGATCGGGGACAGGGAGTAAGAACTGAAGCTTTCTTT. Its translation is CSVEDRGQGVRTEAFF.

V and J are TRBV27 and TRBJ1-2; TRBD1 matches at 10 bases. The CDR3 runs to 13 residues. The J segment lost 10 bases and the V segment lost 5 bases, leaving 7 bases of the junction unmatched. The germline V gene has CDR1 MNHEY and CDR2 SMNVEV (reference sequence). The chain's CDR3 is CASSARDRGVYTF. Here the CDR3 DNA reads TGTGCCAGCAGTGCGCGGGACAGGGGCGTCTACACCTTC.

The gene calls are TRBV4-1 and TRBJ1-4, with D perhaps TRBD1 (6 bases). The CDR3 covers 18 residues. The V gene lost 1 base and the J gene lost 5 bases, with 20 bases spanning the gap. The germline V gene encodes CDR1 MGHRA and CDR2 YSYEKL. CDR3 amino acids: CASSQALQGRSRNEKLFF. DNA for the CDR3: TGCGCCAGCAGCCAAGCGTTACAGGGAAGAAGTAGGAATGAAAAACTGTTTTTT.

The J gene is TRBJ1-5, the V gene TRBV30, with 9 bases identical to TRBD1. The germline V gene encodes CDR1 GTSNPN and CDR2 SVGIG (reference sequence). Trimming cost V 2 bases and J 7 bases; bases outside gene matches: 3. The CDR3 has 13 amino acids. CDR3 sequence reads: CAWSTGGRQPQHF. CDR3 nucleotides: TGTGCCTGGAGTACAGGGGGCAGACAGCCCCAGCATTTT.

V and J are TRBV2 and TRBJ2-3; a possible D gene is TRBD2 (5 bases). CDR3 length: 16 residues. Germline V gene lookup returns CDR1 SNHLY and CDR2 FYNNEI. Trimming took off 0 bases at V and 4 bases at J, with 14 bases between the two ends. The CDR3 DNA is TGTGCCAGCAGTGAAGCTAGGTGGGAGATGGCAGATACGCAGTATTTT. Protein: CASSEARWEMADTQYF.

This chain links TRBV5-1 with TRBJ1-6; D is unresolved. V dropped 0 bases and J dropped 9 bases, with 10 bases sitting between them. The CDR3 contains 14 residues. Germline values: CDR1 SGHRS, CDR2 YFSETQ. The CDR3 spells CASSLEARGSPLHF. The CDR3 nucleotides read TGCGCCAGCAGCTTGGAGGCACGGGGTTCACCCCTCCACTTT.

A single count supports this clone. The V call is TRBV19, the J call TRBJ2-5, with 9 bases aligning to TRBD1. Germline V lookup: CDR1 LNHDA, CDR2 SQIVND (reference sequence). Trimming removed 9 bases from V and 3 bases from J; junction bases left unmatched: 5. This CDR3 spans 13 amino acids. DNA of the CDR3: TGTGCCAGCAGAAGGACAGGGGAAGAGACCCAGTACTTC. Its protein is CASRRTGEETQYF.

The V gene is TRBV11-2, the J gene TRBJ2-2; TRBD1 aligns across 7 bases. The CDR3 has 14 amino acids. The V and J ends lost 5 bases and 3 bases, in that order; junction bases with no gene match: 3. Germline values: CDR1 SGHAT, CDR2 FQNNGV. As DNA, the CDR3 is TGTGCCAGCAGCCTGACAGGGTACACCGGGGAGCTGTTTTTT. It is translated as CASSLTGYTGELFF.

V and J are TRBV29-1 and TRBJ2-7; 10 nucleotides line up with TRBD2. The CDR3 is 15 residues long. CDR1 SQVTM and CDR2 ANQGSEA come from the germline V gene. The trim removed 6 bases at V and 1 base at J, leaving 9 bases unmatched. The CDR3 sequence is CSVWTSGIVSYEQYF. The CDR3 bases are TGCAGCGTATGGACTAGCGGAATAGTATCCTACGAGCAGTACTTC.

The genes are TRBV27 and TRBJ2-7; D is uncertain. CDR3 length: 13 residues. Trimming removed 3 bases from V and 0 bases from J, with 6 bases in between. Germline CDR1 is MNHEY and CDR2 is SMNVEV (reference sequence). CDR3 residues: CASSFSGSYEQYF. CDR3 in DNA: TGTGCCAGCAGTTTCTCCGGCTCCTACGAGCAGTACTTC.

The chain combines TRBV5-1 with TRBJ1-6; 8 bases align to TRBD1. This CDR3 has 15 residues. Germline trimming cut 0 bases from V and 8 bases from J; bases unmatched to any gene: 4. Germline assignment: CDR1 SGHRS and CDR2 YFSETQ. CDR3 DNA: TGCGCCAGCAGCTTGGGACAGGGGATGGATTCACCCCTCCACTTT. It codes for CASSLGQGMDSPLHF.

This clone has just a few counts. The chain carries TRBV19 and TRBJ1-4; TRBD1 is a possible D gene (5 bases). Trimming cost V 2 bases and J 0 bases, with 7 bases left between them. CDR3 length equals 15 residues. CDR1 LNHDA and CDR2 SQIVND come from the germline V gene (reference sequence). For the CDR3, the DNA is TGTGCCAGTAGTATACCGACAGCAACTAATGAAAAACTGTTTTTT. Its translation: CASSIPTATNEKLFF.

The chain is built from TRBV10-3 and TRBJ2-2; 9 bases match TRBD1. CDR3 length equals 14 residues. Germline V lookup: CDR1 ENHRY, CDR2 SYGVKD. V dropped 6 bases and J dropped 3; count of bases not matched to a gene: 2. CDR3 amino acids: CAISRTGDTGELFF. The CDR3 nucleotides are TGTGCCATCAGCCGGACAGGGGACACCGGGGAGCTGTTTTTT.

This clone was found once. The rearrangement joins TRBV29-1 to TRBJ1-4; 7 positions match TRBD1. V was clipped by 7 bases and J by 1 base; unmatched bases: 0. This CDR3 contains 12 residues. In germline, CDR1 is SQVTM, CDR2 ANQGSEA. This chain's CDR3 is CSGQGTNEKLFF. The DNA for the CDR3 is TGCAGCGGACAGGGAACTAATGAAAAACTGTTTTTT.

The chain combines TRBV12-3 or TRBV12-4 with TRBJ1-1, with 7 nucleotides matching TRBD1. The ends lost 2 bases at V and 10 bases at J; junction bases unmatched: 7. The CDR3 is 13 residues long. This CDR3 reads CASSLSGQLRAFF. The DNA for the CDR3 is TGTGCCAGCAGTTTATCGGGACAGCTTCGAGCTTTCTTT.

The gene calls are TRBV2 and TRBJ1-5; tentative D call: TRBD1 (5 bases). This CDR3 contains 14 residues. The ends were cut back, 7 bases at V and 1 base at J, with 11 bases in the middle. In germline, CDR1 is SNHLY, CDR2 FYNNEI. The CDR3: CASTLGGSNQPQHF. The CDR3 nucleotides read TGTGCCAGCACCCTGGGGGGAAGCAATCAGCCCCAGCATTTT.

The V call is TRBV5-4, the J call TRBJ1-2; 9 positions match TRBD1. V shed 0 bases, J shed 4 bases, and the junction held 1 base outside the gene matches. This CDR3 contains 14 residues. Germline V gene sequence: CDR1 SGHNT, CDR2 YYREEE (reference sequence). As DNA, the CDR3 is TGTGCCAGCAGCTTGGTGGGACAGGGCTATGGCTACACCTTC. The encoded protein is CASSLVGQGYGYTF.

The chain employs TRBV6-5 and TRBJ2-5; 12 nucleotides match TRBD2. The V gene's germline CDR1 is MNHEY and CDR2 SVGAGI. Unmatched junction bases numbered 4, after V lost 6 bases and J lost 5 bases. The CDR3 contains 14 residues. This CDR3 is CASRPLAGGETQYF. The CDR3 DNA sequence: TGTGCCAGCAGGCCACTAGCGGGAGGCGAGACCCAGTACTTC.

The V gene is TRBV2, the J gene TRBJ1-2; no firm D call. Germline-derived CDR1 and CDR2 are SNHLY and FYNNEI. Between the trimmed V and J ends, which lost 1 base and 5 bases, there was a span of 8 bases. The CDR3 runs to 13 residues. The CDR3 coding sequence is TGTGCCAGCAGTGAAGAAGGGAGGTATGGCTACACCTTC. This gives the protein CASSEEGRYGYTF.

The chain links TRBV6-1 to TRBJ2-7; 7 nucleotides line up with TRBD1. The V gene end was trimmed by 3 bases and the J gene end by 6 bases; junction bases not matched to a gene: 8. Per the germline V gene, CDR1 is MNHNS and CDR2 is SASEGT. The CDR3 extends over 14 amino acids. In DNA, the CDR3 is TGTGCCAGCAGTGATTACAGGGGATTCGGCGAGCAGTACTTC. Amino acid sequence: CASSDYRGFGEQYF.

V gene TRBV6-1 combines with J gene TRBJ2-5, with D tentatively TRBD2 (5 bases). V gave up 0 bases and J gave up 1 base, with 15 bases separating them. This CDR3 comprises 17 residues. The V gene's germline CDR1 is MNHNS and CDR2 SASEGT. This chain's CDR3 is CASSEAFGGLVQETQYF. CDR3 bases: TGTGCCAGCAGTGAAGCTTTTGGCGGGCTTGTCCAAGAGACCCAGTACTTC.

V is TRBV4-1 and J is TRBJ2-7, with D uncertain. Germline V gives CDR1 MGHRA, CDR2 YSYEKL. The CDR3 runs to 14 residues. Trimming cost V 0 bases and J 0 bases, with 6 bases left between them. The CDR3 DNA follows: TGCGCCAGCAGCCAAGACCCTAGCTCCTACGAGCAGTACTTC. It translates to CASSQDPSSYEQYF.